Below, one T cell receptor (beta chain) is given with its context. The source of the sample is a study of control samples from healthy donors and cancer patients. V was trimmed by 4 bases and J by 10 bases, leaving 14 bases between them. CDR1 and CDR2 from the germline V gene are SGHNT and YYREEE (reference sequence). CDR3 size: 12 residues. Sequencing was performed with immunoSEQ multiplex PCR; in TCRdb, only in-frame clones are kept and a portion is missing. The sample holds around 94,000 clones, 90% seen once. The V call is TRBV5-4, the J call TRBJ1-1; the D is unclear. The clonotype originates from a young woman in good health. The specimen was blood. CDR3 sequence (DNA): TGTGCCAGCAGCGAATCACTATCGGTAGCTTTCTTT. Translating it yields CASSESLSVAFF.